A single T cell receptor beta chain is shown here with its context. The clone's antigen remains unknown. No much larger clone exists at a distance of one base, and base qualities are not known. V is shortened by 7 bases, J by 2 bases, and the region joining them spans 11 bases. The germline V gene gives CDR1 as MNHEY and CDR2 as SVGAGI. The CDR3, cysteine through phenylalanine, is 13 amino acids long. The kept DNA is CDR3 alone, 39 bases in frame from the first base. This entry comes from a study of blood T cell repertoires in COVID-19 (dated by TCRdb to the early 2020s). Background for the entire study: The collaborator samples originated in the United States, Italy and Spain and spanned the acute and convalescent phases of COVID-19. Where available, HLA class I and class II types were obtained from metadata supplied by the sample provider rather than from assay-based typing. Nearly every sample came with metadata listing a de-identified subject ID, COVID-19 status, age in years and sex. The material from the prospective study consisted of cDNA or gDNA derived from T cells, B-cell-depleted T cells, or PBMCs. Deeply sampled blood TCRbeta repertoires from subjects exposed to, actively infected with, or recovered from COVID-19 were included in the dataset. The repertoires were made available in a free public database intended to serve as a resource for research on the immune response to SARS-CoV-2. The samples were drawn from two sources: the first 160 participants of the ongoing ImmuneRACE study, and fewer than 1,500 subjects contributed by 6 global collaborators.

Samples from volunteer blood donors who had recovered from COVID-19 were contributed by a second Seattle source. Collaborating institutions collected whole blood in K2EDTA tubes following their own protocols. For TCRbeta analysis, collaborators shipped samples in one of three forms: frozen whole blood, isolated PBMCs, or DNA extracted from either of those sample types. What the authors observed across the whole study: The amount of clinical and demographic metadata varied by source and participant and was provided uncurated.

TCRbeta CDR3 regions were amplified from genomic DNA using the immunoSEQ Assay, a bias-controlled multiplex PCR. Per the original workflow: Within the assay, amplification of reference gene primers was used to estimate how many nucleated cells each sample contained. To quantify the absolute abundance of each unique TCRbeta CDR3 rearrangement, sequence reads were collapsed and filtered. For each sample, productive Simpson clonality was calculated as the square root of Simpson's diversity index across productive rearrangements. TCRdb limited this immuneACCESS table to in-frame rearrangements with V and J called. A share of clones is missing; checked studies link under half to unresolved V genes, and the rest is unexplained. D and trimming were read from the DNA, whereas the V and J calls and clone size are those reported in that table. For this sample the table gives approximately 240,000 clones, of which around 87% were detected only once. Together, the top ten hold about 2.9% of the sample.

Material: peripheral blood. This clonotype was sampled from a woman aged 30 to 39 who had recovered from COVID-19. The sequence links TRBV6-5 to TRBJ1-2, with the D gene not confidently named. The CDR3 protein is CASIGVWNYGYTF. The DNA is TGTGCCAGCATCGGGGTTTGGAACTATGGCTACACCTTC.